This T cell receptor beta chain was profiled in a study of T cells in localized non-small cell lung cancer. Data came from immunoSEQ multiplex PCR; TCRdb stores just in-frame clones and leaves some out. Among about 20,000 clones listed, about nine tenths were seen once. The sample holds one count of this clone. Trimming left V 1 base short and J 2 bases short, with 6 bases between. The germline V gene encodes CDR1 MNHNS and CDR2 SASEGT. The CDR3 is made up of 13 amino acids. This clonotype was sampled from a man aged 40 to 70 with stage II squamous cell lung carcinoma. The sequencing here drew on PBMCs, taken before any cancer treatment. This sequence joins TRBV6-1 and TRBJ2-7; D possibly corresponds to TRBD1 (6 bases). The CDR3 spells CASSEDRAYEQYF. The CDR3 bases are TGTGCCAGCAGTGAAGACAGGGCCTACGAGCAGTACTTC.